The rows below give T cell receptor beta chains drawn from one sample of a study of blood T cell repertoires in COVID-19. Assay used: immunoSEQ multiplex PCR; TCRdb lists only in-frame clones, some missing. The sample contains approximately 120,000 clones, 88% of which appear only once. Sequenced sample: peripheral blood. Every receptor here comes from a man over 45 with acute or convalescent COVID-19. Each CDR3 is given with its conserved first and last residue. A D gene is named only where the DNA matches it firmly. Size values are once, few and many counts, or a class for expanded clones, and some rows have none.

V: TRBV15
size: -
D: TRBD1
J: TRBJ1-3
DNA: TGTGCCACCAGCAGAGAAGGGGACAGTTTTTACTCCGGAAACACCATATATTTT
CDR3: CATSREGDSFYSGNTIYF

V: TRBV7-9
size: -
D: TRBD2
J: TRBJ2-3
DNA: TGTGCCAGCAGCTGGACTAGCGCGATAACTTGGGATACGCAGTATTTT
CDR3: CASSWTSAITWDTQYF

V: TRBV24-1
size: -
D: -
J: TRBJ2-3
DNA: TGTGCCACCAGTGACCCCGGGGGCACAGATACGCAGTATTTT
CDR3: CATSDPGGTDTQYF

V: TRBV6-5
size: once
D: TRBD1
J: TRBJ2-1
DNA: TGTGCCAGCAAATCGACAGGGGGCGAATACAATGAGCAGTTCTTC
CDR3: CASKSTGGEYNEQFF

V: TRBV19
size: -
D: TRBD1
J: TRBJ2-3
DNA: TGTGCCAGTAGTAAACAGGGGTCGGGCACAGATACGCAGTATTTT
CDR3: CASSKQGSGTDTQYF

V: TRBV18
size: -
D: TRBD1
J: TRBJ1-5
DNA: TGTGCCAGCTCACCAAACAGGGGAGGCAATCAGCCCCAGCATTTT
CDR3: CASSPNRGGNQPQHF

V: TRBV7-2
size: -
D: TRBD1
J: TRBJ1-3
DNA: TGTGCCAGCAGCTCGGGACAGGGAAATGGAAACACCATATATTTT
CDR3: CASSSGQGNGNTIYF

V: TRBV19
size: -
D: -
J: TRBJ1-2
DNA: TGTGCCAGTAGGAAACAGGTCCGGTTGGGCTATGGCTACACCTTC
CDR3: CASRKQVRLGYGYTF

V: TRBV11-2
size: -
D: TRBD2
J: TRBJ2-3
DNA: TGTGCCAGCAGCTCGAGACTAGCGGGATCCACAGATACGCAGTATTTT
CDR3: CASSSRLAGSTDTQYF

V: TRBV11-3
size: -
D: TRBD1
J: TRBJ2-2
DNA: TGTGCCAGCAGCTTAGATCTTGCACAGGGGGACACCGGGGAGCTGTTTTTT
CDR3: CASSLDLAQGDTGELFF

V: TRBV10-3
size: -
D: -
J: TRBJ2-1
DNA: TGTGCCATCAGTGAGGCCGGGACTCCTTCATACAATGAGCAGTTCTTC
CDR3: CAISEAGTPSYNEQFF

V: TRBV19
size: once
D: TRBD1
J: TRBJ1-5
DNA: TGTGCCAGCCGATCGGGACAGGTTTATCAGCCCCAGCATTTT
CDR3: CASRSGQVYQPQHF

V: TRBV6-5
size: -
D: TRBD1
J: TRBJ1-2
DNA: TGTGCCAGCAGCCCCAGGGGGACTGTCTATGGCTACACCTTC
CDR3: CASSPRGTVYGYTF

V: TRBV29-1
size: -
D: TRBD1
J: TRBJ1-1
DNA: TGCAGCGCAGAACCGGGACAGCTCATGAACACTGAAGCTTTCTTT
CDR3: CSAEPGQLMNTEAFF

V: TRBV24-1
size: -
D: TRBD2
J: TRBJ2-1
DNA: TGTGCCACCAGTGATTTGGGGCGGGAGGGCCGAGGTGAGCAGTTCTTC
CDR3: CATSDLGREGRGEQFF

V: TRBV6-5
size: -
D: TRBD1
J: TRBJ1-5
DNA: TGTGCCAGCAGGGTGAACAGGGGAAGCAATCAGCCCCAGCATTTT
CDR3: CASRVNRGSNQPQHF

V: TRBV18
size: -
D: TRBD1
J: TRBJ1-6
DNA: TGTGCCAGCTCACCAAGAAGCTCAGGACAGGGGGATTCACCCCTCCACTTT
CDR3: CASSPRSSGQGDSPLHF

V: TRBV15
size: -
D: -
J: TRBJ1-2
DNA: TGTGCCACCAGCGTTGGCAGGGACTATGGCTACACCTTC
CDR3: CATSVGRDYGYTF

V: TRBV7-8
size: -
D: -
J: TRBJ1-4
DNA: TGTGCCAGCAGCAACAGGGATGCAACTAATGAAAAACTGTTTTTT
CDR3: CASSNRDATNEKLFF

V: TRBV25-1
size: -
D: TRBD1
J: TRBJ1-2
DNA: TGTGCCAGCAGTGCTCAGGGGGTATATGGCTACACCTTC
CDR3: CASSAQGVYGYTF

V: TRBV5-1
size: -
D: -
J: TRBJ1-2
DNA: TGCGCCAGCAGCTTGGGCGGTCAAGCTAACTATGGCTACACCTTC
CDR3: CASSLGGQANYGYTF

V: TRBV19
size: -
D: -
J: TRBJ1-5
DNA: TGTGCCAGTAAGAACAGGGATAGCAATCAGCCCCAGCATTTT
CDR3: CASKNRDSNQPQHF

V: TRBV5-4
size: many
D: TRBD1
J: TRBJ1-1
DNA: TGTGCCAGCAGCTTGGTGCGGGACAGTGAAGCTTTCTTT
CDR3: CASSLVRDSEAFF

V: TRBV28
size: -
D: TRBD1
J: TRBJ1-4
DNA: TGTGCCAGCAGTTCGTCGGGACAGGGGACTAATGAAAAACTGTTTTTT
CDR3: CASSSSGQGTNEKLFF

V: TRBV29-1
size: -
D: TRBD2
J: TRBJ2-7
DNA: TGCAGCGTTGTAATGGCTAGCGGGACCTACGAGCAGTACTTC
CDR3: CSVVMASGTYEQYF

V: TRBV5-6
size: once
D: -
J: TRBJ2-1
DNA: TGTGCCAGCACTAGGTACAATGAGCAGTTCTTC
CDR3: CASTRYNEQFF

V: TRBV18
size: -
D: TRBD2
J: TRBJ2-7
DNA: TGTGCCAGCTCACCCGGGACTAGCGGTTACGAGCAGTACTTC
CDR3: CASSPGTSGYEQYF

V: TRBV15
size: -
D: TRBD1
J: TRBJ2-7
DNA: TGTGCCACCAGCAGAGATCTCATGGGACAGGGAACCTACGAGCAGTACTTC
CDR3: CATSRDLMGQGTYEQYF

V: TRBV24-1
size: -
D: TRBD1
J: TRBJ2-3
DNA: TGTGCCACCAGTGATACTGGACAGGGAGGAGATACGCAGTATTTT
CDR3: CATSDTGQGGDTQYF

V: TRBV11-3
size: -
D: TRBD2
J: TRBJ2-7
DNA: TGTGCCAGCAGCTTAGGTTGGCGGGAGGTCTACGAGCAGTACTTC
CDR3: CASSLGWREVYEQYF

V: TRBV19
size: -
D: TRBD2
J: TRBJ2-5
DNA: TGTGCCAGTAGTGCGGGCCGACTAGCTTCTGTCCAAGAGACCCAGTACTTC
CDR3: CASSAGRLASVQETQYF

V: TRBV19
size: -
D: TRBD2
J: TRBJ2-1
DNA: TGTGCCAGTAGTACCAGCGGGGATAGCTCCTACAATGAGCAGTTCTTC
CDR3: CASSTSGDSSYNEQFF

V: TRBV27
size: -
D: TRBD2
J: TRBJ2-3
DNA: TGTGCCAGCAGTGCCCCGTGGGAGGGAACAGATACGCAGTATTTT
CDR3: CASSAPWEGTDTQYF

V: TRBV3-1/TRBV3-2
size: -
D: -
J: TRBJ1-3
DNA: TGTGCCAGCAGCCCCCTAGAGGGGGTCTCTGGAAACACCATATATTTT
CDR3: CASSPLEGVSGNTIYF

V: TRBV2
size: -
D: -
J: TRBJ1-1
DNA: TGTGCCAGCAGGGTGCGGCCGAACACTGAAGCTTTCTTT
CDR3: CASRVRPNTEAFF

V: TRBV7-2
size: once
D: -
J: TRBJ1-2
DNA: TGTGCCAGCAGCTTAGGGCAGAACTATGACTACACCTTC
CDR3: CASSLGQNYDYTF

V: TRBV30
size: once
D: TRBD2
J: TRBJ2-2
DNA: TGTGCCTGGAGGCTAGCGGGAGAACACGGGGAGCTGTTTTTT
CDR3: CAWRLAGEHGELFF

V: TRBV9
size: -
D: -
J: TRBJ2-2
DNA: TGTGCCAGCAGCGTCGCGGTCCCAGCCGGGGAGCTGTTTTTT
CDR3: CASSVAVPAGELFF

V: TRBV2
size: -
D: TRBD1
J: TRBJ1-2
DNA: TGTGCCAGCAGCCGATTGGGACAGGGAAACTATGGCTACACCTTC
CDR3: CASSRLGQGNYGYTF

V: TRBV6-5
size: once
D: -
J: TRBJ1-5
DNA: TGTGCCAGCAGTTACTCGCCAGGTGGTGAAGCCCAGCATTTT
CDR3: CASSYSPGGEAQHF

V: TRBV7-8
size: once
D: TRBD1
J: TRBJ2-5
DNA: TGTGCCAGCAGGCTCGACCGACAGGGGAGGGAGACCCAGTACTTC
CDR3: CASRLDRQGRETQYF

V: TRBV9
size: -
D: TRBD1
J: TRBJ1-6
DNA: TGTGCCAGCAGCGTAGGCTTGATGGAGGACAGGGGGCTGCTTAAAGATAATTCACCCCTCCACTTT
CDR3: CASSVGLMEDRGLLKDNSPLHF

V: TRBV5-5
size: -
D: -
J: TRBJ2-5
DNA: TGTGCCAGCAGCCGGGGACTCCCGGCTGGGGACCAGTACTTC
CDR3: CASSRGLPAGDQYF

V: TRBV4-1
size: -
D: -
J: TRBJ2-7
DNA: TGCGCCAGCAGCCAAGGGCCTACTATCTCCTACGAGCAGTACTTC
CDR3: CASSQGPTISYEQYF

V: TRBV4-2
size: -
D: -
J: TRBJ2-5
DNA: TGTGCCAGCAGCCAAGAACTAGCTCCGTGGGAGACCCAGTACTTC
CDR3: CASSQELAPWETQYF

V: TRBV4-1
size: few
D: -
J: TRBJ2-7
DNA: TGCGCCAGCAGCCAAGACGGGACTTACGAGCAGTACTTC
CDR3: CASSQDGTYEQYF

V: TRBV6-5
size: -
D: TRBD2
J: TRBJ2-7
DNA: TGTGCCAGCAGTAAGCGGGAGGGCCTCTACGAGCAGTACTTC
CDR3: CASSKREGLYEQYF